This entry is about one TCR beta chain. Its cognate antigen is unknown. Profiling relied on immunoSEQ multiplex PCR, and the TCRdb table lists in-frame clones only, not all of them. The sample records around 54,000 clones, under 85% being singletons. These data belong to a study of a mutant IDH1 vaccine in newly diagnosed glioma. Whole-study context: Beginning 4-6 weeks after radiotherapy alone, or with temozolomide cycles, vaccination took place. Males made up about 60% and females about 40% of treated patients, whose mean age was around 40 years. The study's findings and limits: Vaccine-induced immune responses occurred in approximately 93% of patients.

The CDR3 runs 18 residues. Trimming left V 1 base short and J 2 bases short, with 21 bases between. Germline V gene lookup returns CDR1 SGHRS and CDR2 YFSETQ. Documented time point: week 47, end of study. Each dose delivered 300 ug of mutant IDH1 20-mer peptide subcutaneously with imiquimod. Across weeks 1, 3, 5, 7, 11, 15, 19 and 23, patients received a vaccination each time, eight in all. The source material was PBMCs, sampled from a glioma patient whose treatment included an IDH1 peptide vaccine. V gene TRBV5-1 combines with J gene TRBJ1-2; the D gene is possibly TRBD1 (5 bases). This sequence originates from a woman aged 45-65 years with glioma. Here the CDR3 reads CASSLNGGSSTNNYGYTF. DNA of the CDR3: TGCGCCAGCAGCTTGAATGGGGGATCTAGCACAAACAACTATGGCTACACCTTC.